The 31 T cell receptor beta chains in this list originate from one sample, sequenced in a study of blood T cell repertoires in COVID-19. Some clones are missing from TCRdb's copy, which holds only in-frame ones; the method was immunoSEQ multiplex PCR. The data show about 300,000 clones, around 86% seen once. The specimen was PBMCs or T cells enriched from blood (not recorded which). The receptor source for this set is a man aged 30 to 39 who had recovered from COVID-19.

This clone was seen a few times. The chain has TRBV5-1 and TRBJ2-6; TRBD1 is a possible D gene (6 bases). The germline V and J ends were trimmed by 2 bases and 4 bases, with 13 bases remaining between them. The CDR3 spans 16 residues. Germline CDR1 reads SGHRS; CDR2 reads YFSETQ. CDR3 bases: TGCGCCAGCAGCTTACAGGGTAACCCCGGGGCCAACGTCCTGACTTTC. Its protein is CASSLQGNPGANVLTF.

This sequence joins TRBV10-2 and TRBJ1-2; TRBD1 matches 8 bases. The CDR3 runs 13 residues. Germline lookup yields CDR1 WSHSY and CDR2 SAAADI. The ends lost 6 bases at V and 5 bases at J; junction bases unmatched: 5. The DNA for the CDR3 is TGCGCCAGCAGCCCGACAGGGGAATATGGCTACACCTTC. Its translation: CASSPTGEYGYTF.

This clone was observed once. The rearrangement joins TRBV18 to TRBJ1-2; D is unclear. Trimming left V 3 bases short and J 7 bases short, with 15 bases between. CDR3 length: 14 residues. Germline V lookup: CDR1 KGHSH, CDR2 LQKENI. DNA for the CDR3: TGTGCCAGCTCACCCTTACTACAAACCTTTGGCTACACCTTC. Its protein product is CASSPLLQTFGYTF.

The chain employs TRBV9 and TRBJ1-2, with TRBD1 matching over 7 bases. The trim removed 4 bases at V and 7 bases at J, leaving 4 bases unmatched. This CDR3 is 12 amino acids long. Germline lookup yields CDR1 SGDLS and CDR2 YYNGEE. This chain's CDR3 is CASSSRGFGYTF. CDR3 coding DNA: TGTGCCAGCAGCTCCAGGGGGTTTGGCTACACCTTC.

CDR3 loop: CASRAMTGGLNSPLHF. CDR3 coding DNA: TGTGCCAGCAGGGCGATGACAGGGGGGCTCAATTCACCCCTCCACTTT. The rearrangement joins TRBV25-1 to TRBJ1-6; 9 bases match TRBD1. CDR3 length equals 16 residues. CDR1 MGHDK and CDR2 SYGVNS come from the germline V gene. J was trimmed by 7 bases and V by 6 bases; bases with no gene match: 10.

This sequence joins TRBV5-1 and TRBJ1-2, with D hard to call. This CDR3 has 15 residues. The V end was cut by 1 base, the J end by 2 bases, with 12 bases between. CDR1 and CDR2 (germline): SGHRS, YFSETQ. In DNA, the CDR3 is TGCGCCAGCAGCTTGAGGCCAGGTGTGAACTATGGCTACACCTTC. Encoded protein: CASSLRPGVNYGYTF.

The J gene is TRBJ2-1, the V gene TRBV11-3, with TRBD1 identical over 8 bases. The CDR3 loop spans 15 amino acids. Germline CDR1 SGHNT, CDR2 YENEEA. After removal of 3 bases from V and 2 bases from J, the junction contained 3 bases not matched to a gene. As DNA, the CDR3 is TGTGCCAGCAGCTTCGGACAGGGCACCTACAATGAGCAGTTCTTC. Translation: CASSFGQGTYNEQFF.

V and J are TRBV6-5 and TRBJ1-2; TRBD1 agrees at 12 bases. Trimming removed 0 bases from V and 7 bases from J; junction bases left unmatched: 3. Germline CDR1 reads MNHEY; CDR2 reads SVGAGI. The CDR3 consists of 15 residues. CDR3 nucleotides: TGTGCCAGCAGTTACTCGGGGACAGGGGGCGGTGGCTACACCTTC. Translating it yields CASSYSGTGGGGYTF.

This sequence joins TRBV7-9 and TRBJ2-7, with a weak D call TRBD2 (6 bases). CDR1 is SEHNR, CDR2 FQNEAQ, per germline (reference sequence). The CDR3 consists of 13 residues. V was cut by 7 bases and J by 2 bases, with 12 bases left in between. This CDR3 is CASMGPGAYEQYF. The CDR3 nucleotides read TGTGCCAGCATGGGTCCGGGGGCCTACGAGCAGTACTTC.

This chain uses TRBV3-1 (or the pseudogene TRBV3-2) with TRBJ2-5, with D unresolved. The CDR3 has 17 amino acids. Trimming shortened V by 1 base and J by 5 bases, and 20 bases separated the two germline ends. Germline V gives CDR1 LGHDT, CDR2 YNNKEL (reference sequence). CDR3 amino acids: CASSQGPTVRSGETQYF. In nucleotides, the CDR3 is TGTGCCAGCAGCCAAGGTCCCACAGTACGCTCCGGTGAGACCCAGTACTTC.

The chain is built from TRBV18 and TRBJ2-3; a possible D gene is TRBD1 (6 bases). Germline CDR1 is KGHSH and CDR2 is LQKENI. The ends were cut back, 3 bases at V and 4 bases at J, with 8 bases in the middle. CDR3 length: 13 amino acids. The CDR3 DNA sequence: TGTGCCAGCTCACCGTCAGGGGCAGATACGCAGTATTTT. This encodes CASSPSGADTQYF.

This chain joins TRBV29-1 and TRBJ2-3; 8 nucleotides match TRBD1. Germline V lookup: CDR1 SQVTM, CDR2 ANQGSEA. The V and J ends lost 5 bases and 1 base, in that order; junction bases with no gene match: 2. The CDR3 sequence is 13 residues long. Here the CDR3 DNA reads TGCAGCGTTCGGACAGGGCGCACAGATACGCAGTATTTT. It yields the protein CSVRTGRTDTQYF.

The chain is built from TRBV30 and TRBJ1-1, with a possible D match to TRBD1 (5 bases). Trimming took off 4 bases at V and 3 bases at J, with 18 bases between the two ends. This CDR3 region has 15 residues. Per germline, CDR1 GTSNPN and CDR2 SVGIG (reference sequence). The CDR3 loop is CAWIPQETGHTEAFF. The CDR3 coding sequence is TGTGCCTGGATTCCACAGGAGACCGGCCACACTGAAGCTTTCTTT.

The chain links TRBV11-2 to TRBJ1-2; D is perhaps TRBD1 (6 bases). Germline assignment: CDR1 SGHAT and CDR2 FQNNGV. This CDR3 comprises 13 residues. V was shortened by 5 bases and J by 4 bases, with 11 bases between the two germline ends. The DNA of the CDR3 is TGTGCCAGCAGCCAGGGGTCCGTCTATGGCTACACCTTC. Amino acid sequence: CASSQGSVYGYTF.

In DNA, the CDR3 is TGTGCTAGTGAACTAGCGGGGAGCACAGATACGCAGTATTTT. Translation gives CASELAGSTDTQYF. The chain combines TRBV12-5 with TRBJ2-3; 10 bases agree with TRBD2. The trim removed 7 bases at V and 0 bases at J, leaving 1 base unmatched. Germline CDR1 LGHNT, CDR2 FRNRAP. The CDR3 extends over 14 amino acids.

CDR3 sequence reads: CASSVMGGTYNEQFF. CDR3 in DNA: TGTGCCAGTAGTGTGATGGGGGGGACCTACAATGAGCAGTTCTTC. The chain combines TRBV19 with TRBJ2-1, with 7 bases lining up with TRBD2. Trimming removed 5 bases from V and 2 bases from J; junction bases left unmatched: 6. This CDR3 comprises 15 residues. The germline V gene encodes CDR1 LNHDA and CDR2 SQIVND (reference sequence).

This clone was recorded a few times. The CDR3 DNA reads TGTGCCAGCAGTTTATTCCCGACAGGGAAGAACACCGGGGAGCTGTTTTTT. Its protein product is CASSLFPTGKNTGELFF. The genes are TRBV28 and TRBJ2-2; TRBD1 aligns across 7 bases. With V trimmed by 1 base and J by 1 base, 6 bases remained unmatched. Per the germline V gene, CDR1 is MDHEN and CDR2 is SYDVKM. CDR3 length: 17 amino acids.

Concerning this clone: This clone may be a read error of a much larger clone one base away. This chain uses TRBV7-9 with TRBJ1-1; weak D call: TRBD1 (6 bases). Trimming pared 5 bases from V and 0 bases from J, leaving 7 bases between. This CDR3 is 13 amino acids long. Germline CDR1 SEHNR, CDR2 FQNEAQ (reference sequence). The CDR3 sequence: CASSDRLNTEAFF. CDR3 DNA: TGTGCCAGCAGCGACAGGTTGAACACTGAAGCTTTCTTT.

The CDR3 is CASSPYGQGETEAFF. The CDR3 region has the DNA TGCGCCAGCAGCCCCTACGGACAGGGGGAAACTGAAGCTTTCTTT. The chain has TRBV4-1 and TRBJ1-1; TRBD1 agrees at 10 bases. Germline CDR1 and CDR2: MGHRA and YSYEKL. V dropped 4 bases and J dropped 5; count of bases not matched to a gene: 7. The CDR3 is 15 residues long.

Notes on this clone: The same CDR3 can be traced to other DNA sequences in this sample. The gene calls are TRBV10-3 and TRBJ1-1; maybe TRBD1 (5 bases). This CDR3 comprises 12 residues. The germline CDR1 and CDR2 sequences are ENHRY and SYGVKD. The V end was cut by 0 bases, the J end by 8 bases, with 7 bases between. In DNA form, the CDR3 reads TGTGCCATCAGTGAGTCGGGGGGGGAAGCTTTCTTT. Its translation: CAISESGGEAFF.

This clone was seen once. This chain joins TRBV11-3 and TRBJ2-1, with 10 bases lining up with TRBD2. CDR1 SGHNT and CDR2 YENEEA come from the germline V gene. The CDR3 is 18 residues long. Unmatched junction bases numbered 5, after V lost 0 bases and J lost 0 bases. CDR3 sequence reads: CASSLEGTSASSYNEQFF. For the CDR3, the DNA is TGTGCCAGCAGCTTAGAGGGGACTAGCGCGAGCTCCTACAATGAGCAGTTCTTC.

For this clone: One base away lies a much larger clone, so this may be a sequencing read error. J is TRBJ2-1 and V is TRBV7-2, with D unclear. Looked up from germline, CDR1 is SGHTA and CDR2 is FQGNSA. V lost 5 bases and J 0 bases, leaving 5 bases between the germline ends. The CDR3 has 13 residues. CDR3 bases: TGTGCCAGCAGCCTGAGCTCCTACAATGAGCAGTTCTTC. Amino acids: CASSLSSYNEQFF.

The chain recombines TRBV30 with TRBJ2-4; a possible D gene is TRBD1 (5 bases). V lost 2 bases and J 0 bases, leaving 8 bases between the germline ends. Per germline, CDR1 GTSNPN and CDR2 SVGIG (reference sequence). This CDR3 region has 14 residues. CDR3 amino acids: CAWSSGLAKNIQYF. In DNA form, the CDR3 reads TGTGCCTGGAGTTCAGGGTTAGCCAAAAACATTCAGTACTTC. Complete variable domain (other parts from reference TRBV30 and TRBJ2-4): SQTIHQWPATLVQPVGSPLSLECTVEGTSNPNLYWYRQAAGRGLQLLFYSVGIGQISSEVPQNLSASRPQDRQFILSSKKLLLSDSGFYLCAWSSGLAKNIQYFGAGTRLSVL.

This chain joins TRBV24-1 and TRBJ1-5; the D gene is possibly TRBD1 (5 bases). The length of the CDR3 is 15 residues. CDR1 is KGHDR and CDR2 is SFDVKD in the germline V gene. V dropped 6 bases and J dropped 3 bases, with 14 bases sitting between them. CDR3 bases: TGTGCCACCAGTCAGGGCCACGCAAACAATCAGCCCCAGCATTTT. It yields the protein CATSQGHANNQPQHF.

This sequence joins TRBV6-4 and TRBJ1-5; the D is unclear. The germline V gene has CDR1 MRHNA and CDR2 SNTAGT. Deletions cut 5 bases from V and 5 bases from J, with 13 bases between. This CDR3 is built from 14 residues. As DNA, the CDR3 is TGTGCCAGCAGTAAGGCCACCAGCGATCAGCCCCAGCATTTT. Protein: CASSKATSDQPQHF.

V gene TRBV3-1 (or the pseudogene TRBV3-2) combines with J gene TRBJ2-5, with D tentatively TRBD1 (5 bases). The CDR3 length is 15 residues. Germline assignment: CDR1 LGHDT and CDR2 YNNKEL (reference sequence). V was cut by 1 base and J by 2 bases, with 11 bases left in between. The CDR3 protein is CASSQGPQGQETQYF. The DNA of the CDR3 is TGTGCCAGCAGCCAAGGCCCCCAGGGTCAAGAGACCCAGTACTTC.

This sequence joins TRBV9 and TRBJ1-2; a weak D match, TRBD1 (5 bases). Germline-derived CDR1 and CDR2 are SGDLS and YYNGEE. The V end was cut by 4 bases, the J end by 1 base, with 14 bases between. This CDR3 has 15 amino acids. Here the CDR3 reads CASSPGLGHNYGYTF. The CDR3 bases are TGTGCCAGCAGCCCCGGGCTGGGGCATAACTATGGCTACACCTTC.

This chain joins TRBV30 and TRBJ1-2; 7 bases agree with TRBD1. Germline assignment: CDR1 GTSNPN and CDR2 SVGIG (reference sequence). With 8 bases clipped from V and 14 bases from J, the junction kept 17 bases outside the gene matches. This CDR3 contains 12 residues. CDR3 loop: CALRTGARGLTF. In DNA, the CDR3 is TGTGCCCTTCGTACAGGGGCGAGGGGGTTAACCTTC.

The chain recombines TRBV3-1 (or the pseudogene TRBV3-2) with TRBJ1-5; 8 bases are shared with TRBD1. Germline assignment: CDR1 LGHDT and CDR2 YNNKEL (reference sequence). Unmatched junction bases numbered 0, after V lost 1 base and J lost 1 base. This CDR3 has 15 amino acids. CDR3: CASSQGTGSNQPQHF. The DNA for the CDR3 is TGTGCCAGCAGCCAAGGGACAGGGAGCAATCAGCCCCAGCATTTT.

This chain links TRBV3-1 (or the pseudogene TRBV3-2) with TRBJ2-5, with D unresolved. CDR1 and CDR2 (germline): LGHDT, YNNKEL (reference sequence). The V and J ends lost 0 bases and 5 bases respectively, with 4 bases between them. The CDR3 length is 12 residues. The CDR3 bases are TGTGCCAGCAGCCAAGATGCGGAGACCCAGTACTTC. Amino acids: CASSQDAETQYF.

V usage is TRBV6-5 and J usage is TRBJ2-7; TRBD1 is a possible D gene (5 bases). The germline V gene encodes CDR1 MNHEY and CDR2 SVGAGI. The CDR3 runs to 16 residues. V gave up 0 bases and J gave up 2 bases, with 14 bases separating them. The CDR3 protein is CASSYSGSGAPYEQYF. The CDR3 DNA reads TGTGCCAGCAGTTACTCGGGTTCTGGGGCCCCCTACGAGCAGTACTTC.